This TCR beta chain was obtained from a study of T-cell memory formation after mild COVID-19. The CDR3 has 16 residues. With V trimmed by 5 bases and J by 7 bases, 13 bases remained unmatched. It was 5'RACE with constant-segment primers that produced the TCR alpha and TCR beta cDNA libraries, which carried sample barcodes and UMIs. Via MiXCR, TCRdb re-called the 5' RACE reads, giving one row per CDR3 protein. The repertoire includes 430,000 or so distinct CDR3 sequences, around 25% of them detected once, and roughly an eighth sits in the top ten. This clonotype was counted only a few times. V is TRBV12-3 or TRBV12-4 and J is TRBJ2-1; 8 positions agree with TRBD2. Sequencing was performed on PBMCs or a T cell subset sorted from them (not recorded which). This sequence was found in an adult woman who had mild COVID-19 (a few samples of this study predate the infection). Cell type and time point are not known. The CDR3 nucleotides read TGTGCCAGCAGTCCCGGAGGAGCGGGAGTTGAGAATGAGCAGTTCTTC. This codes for CASSPGGAGVENEQFF.